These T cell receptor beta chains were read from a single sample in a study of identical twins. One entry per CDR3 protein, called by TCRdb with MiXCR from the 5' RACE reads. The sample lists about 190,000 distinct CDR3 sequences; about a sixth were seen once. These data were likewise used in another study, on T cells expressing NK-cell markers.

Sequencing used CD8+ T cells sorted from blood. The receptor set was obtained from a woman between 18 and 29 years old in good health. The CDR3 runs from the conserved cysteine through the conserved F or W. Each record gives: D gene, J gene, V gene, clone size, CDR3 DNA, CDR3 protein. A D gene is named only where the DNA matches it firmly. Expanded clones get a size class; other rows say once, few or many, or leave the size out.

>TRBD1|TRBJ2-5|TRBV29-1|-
TGCAGCGTTGAACTGGCTTGGACAGGTCGAGAGACCCAGTACTTC
CSVELAWTGRETQYF
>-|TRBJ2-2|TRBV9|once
TGTGCCAGCAGTTACGGGGGTCGGGAGCTGTTTTTT
CASSYGGRELFF
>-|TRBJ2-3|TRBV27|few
TGTGCCAGCAGTGACCCCCCAGGGGCCTCCACAGATACGCAGTATTTT
CASSDPPGASTDTQYF
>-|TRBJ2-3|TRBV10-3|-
TGTGCCATCAGTGAGTCCGCGGCAGATACGCAGTATTTT
CAISESAADTQYF
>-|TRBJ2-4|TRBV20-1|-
TGCAGTGCTAGAATCCCAGATGGCAAAAACATTCAGTACTTC
CSARIPDGKNIQYF
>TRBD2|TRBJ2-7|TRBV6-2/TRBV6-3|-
TGTGCCAGCAGAGAAGGACTAGCGGGATCCTACGAGCAGTACTTC
CASREGLAGSYEQYF
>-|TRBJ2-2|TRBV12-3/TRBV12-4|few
TGTGCCAGCAGTCCCTGGGCCGGGGAGCTGTTTTTT
CASSPWAGELFF
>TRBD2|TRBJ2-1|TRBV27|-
TGTGCCAGCAGTTTATCGTACGGGAGGGCGTACAATGAGCAGTTCTTC
CASSLSYGRAYNEQFF
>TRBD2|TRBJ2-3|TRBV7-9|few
TGTGCCAGCAGCTACTCTAGCGGGAGCTTTGCAGATACGCAGTATTTT
CASSYSSGSFADTQYF
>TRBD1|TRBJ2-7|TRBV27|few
TGTGCCAGCAGTGACAGACAGGGGAACGACGAGCAGTACTTC
CASSDRQGNDEQYF
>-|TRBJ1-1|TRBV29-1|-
TGCAGCGTTCCGGGGATGGCGACTGAAGCTTTCTTT
CSVPGMATEAFF
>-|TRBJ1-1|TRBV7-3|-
TGTGCCAGCAGCTTAAGCGTGGGCATGAACACTGAAGCTTTCTTT
CASSLSVGMNTEAFF
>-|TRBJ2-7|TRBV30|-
TGTGCCTGGAGTGAGTCGGCGGCAGCGATAACCTACGAGCAGTACTTC
CAWSESAAAITYEQYF
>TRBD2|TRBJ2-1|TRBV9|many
TGTGCCAGCAGCGTGTCGGGAGGGGTGAACAATGAGCAGTTCTTC
CASSVSGGVNNEQFF
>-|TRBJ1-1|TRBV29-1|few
TGCAGCGTTGCAGGGGACATTTTGAACACTGAAGCTTTCTTT
CSVAGDILNTEAFF
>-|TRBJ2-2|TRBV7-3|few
TGTGCGAGCACGACGGGCACCGGGGAGCTGTTTTTT
CASTTGTGELFF
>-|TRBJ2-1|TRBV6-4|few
TGTGCCAGCAGTGACTCGGACAGCAATGAGCAGTTCTTC
CASSDSDSNEQFF
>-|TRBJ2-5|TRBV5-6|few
TGTGCCAGCAGCTGGGGGTACCAAGAGACCCAGTACTTC
CASSWGYQETQYF
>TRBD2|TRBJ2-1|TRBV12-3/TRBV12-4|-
TGTGCCAGCAGTCCCCCGGGACTAGCGGCCGACAATGAGCAGTTCTTC
CASSPPGLAADNEQFF
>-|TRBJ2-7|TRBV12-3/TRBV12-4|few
TGTGCCAGCAGTTTAGGCAGCAACCTCGAGCAGTACTTC
CASSLGSNLEQYF
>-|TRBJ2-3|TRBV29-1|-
TGCAGCGTCCCAAGTTGGGGAGATACGCAGTATTTT
CSVPSWGDTQYF
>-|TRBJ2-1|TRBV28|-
TGTGCACGACCTCCCTGCCACCTGCTGGGAAGGGGGAATGAGCAGTTCTTC
CARPPCHLLGRGNEQFF
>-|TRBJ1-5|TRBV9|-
TGTGCCAGCAGCGCACAGGGTAGTCAGCCCCAGCATTTT
CASSAQGSQPQHF
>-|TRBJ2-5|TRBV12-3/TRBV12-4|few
TGTGCCAGCTCATGGAGAGATCCGGAGACCCAGTACTTC
CASSWRDPETQYF
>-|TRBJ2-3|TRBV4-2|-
TGTGCCAGCAGCCTAAATGTCGGCGGTGGGGATACGCAGTATTTT
CASSLNVGGGDTQYF
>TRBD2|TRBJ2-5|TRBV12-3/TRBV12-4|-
TGTGCCAGCCGTTACGGGGGGACAGAGACCCAGTACTTC
CASRYGGTETQYF
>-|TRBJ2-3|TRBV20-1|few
TGCAGTGCTAGAGGGCTAAGCGGATCGGGATCAGATACGCAGTATTTT
CSARGLSGSGSDTQYF
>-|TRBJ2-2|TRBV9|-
TGTGCCAGCAGCGTAGAAGGGGGGGTCACCGGGGAGCTGTTTTTT
CASSVEGGVTGELFF
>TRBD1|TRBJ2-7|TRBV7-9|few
TGTGCCAGCAGCTTTCCGGGACAGCAAGTTTACTCCTACGAGCAGTACTTC
CASSFPGQQVYSYEQYF
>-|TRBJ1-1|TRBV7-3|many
TGTGCCAGCAGCCCGACAGTGAACACTGAAGCTTTCTTT
CASSPTVNTEAFF
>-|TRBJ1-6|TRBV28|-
TGTGCCAGCAGTCAGGACCTTTCACCCCTCCACTTT
CASSQDLSPLHF
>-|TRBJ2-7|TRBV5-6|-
TGTGCCAGCAGCTTGGGACAGGCCGACGAGCAGTACTTC
CASSLGQADEQYF
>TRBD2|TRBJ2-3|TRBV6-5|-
TGTGCCAGCAGTTACCGGACTAGCGGGAAGGGAGATACGCAGTATTTT
CASSYRTSGKGDTQYF
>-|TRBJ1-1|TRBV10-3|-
TGTGCCATCAGTTCTACGGCTGAAGCTTTCTTT
CAISSTAEAFF
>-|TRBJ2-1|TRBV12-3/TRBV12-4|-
TGTGCCAGCAGTCTCCTTTGGGCGACTCGACTGAGCCTCTCCTACAATGAGCAGTTCTTC
CASSLLWATRLSLSYNEQFF
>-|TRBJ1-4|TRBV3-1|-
TGTGCCAGCAGCCCGGGAACAGGCACCGAAAAACTGTTTTTT
CASSPGTGTEKLFF
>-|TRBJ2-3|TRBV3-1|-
TGTGCCAGCAGCCGCCGGGACCGAGATACGCAGTATTTT
CASSRRDRDTQYF
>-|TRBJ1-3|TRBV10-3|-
TGTGCCATCACTGACTCTGGAAACACCATATATTTT
CAITDSGNTIYF
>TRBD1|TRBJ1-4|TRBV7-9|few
TGTGCCAGCAGCTCGACCTCCGGGACAGTTAATGAAAAACTGTTTTTT
CASSSTSGTVNEKLFF
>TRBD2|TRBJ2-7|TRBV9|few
TGTGCCAGCAGCGTAGCCAGCGGGAGTTTCTACGAGCAGTACTTC
CASSVASGSFYEQYF
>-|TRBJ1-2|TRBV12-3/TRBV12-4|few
TGTGCCAGCAGTCCCGGGACGGTCATTGGTGGCTACACCTTC
CASSPGTVIGGYTF
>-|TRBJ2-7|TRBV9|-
TGTGCCAGCAGCGTAGCTGGGAGGCACGAGCAGTACTTC
CASSVAGRHEQYF
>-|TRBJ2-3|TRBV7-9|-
TGTGCCAGCAGCTCCCCCGGGGCCGAAGATTATACGCAGTATTTT
CASSSPGAEDYTQYF
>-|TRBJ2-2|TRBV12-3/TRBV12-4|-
TGTGCCAGCGAGAGTATAAGAGGGCAGGACACCGGGGAGCTGTTTTTT
CASESIRGQDTGELFF
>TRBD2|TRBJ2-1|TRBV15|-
TGTGCCTCCAAGGGGACTAGCGGGGAAAATGAGCAGTTCTTC
CASKGTSGENEQFF